This T cell receptor (beta chain) was documented in a study of T cells after yellow fever vaccination. The wider study: In the case of low-cell-number fractions, SMART-Seq v4 Ultra Low Input was used for preparation.

Production of TCR cDNA was by 5'RACE template switching, which also added a universal primer site and UMIs. A single record per CDR3 protein comes from TCRdb applying MiXCR to the 5' RACE reads. The sample shows about 150,000 distinct CDR3 sequences, less than 8.5% of them seen only once. Study-wide findings and caveats: Most primary-vaccination clones reappeared after the booster (approximately 97% CD4, roughly 90% CD8). Only a small proportion of the clonotypes turned up in both the CD4 and the CD8 compartments, likely arising from convergent recombination.

Germline values: CDR1 SGHKS, CDR2 YYEKEE (reference sequence). V was trimmed by 4 bases and J by 4 bases, leaving 13 bases between them. This CDR3 comprises 14 residues. This clonotype has at least ten counts. Antigen: not known. The chain employs TRBV5-5 and TRBJ2-3; TRBD1 is a possible D gene (6 bases). Sample: CD4+ T cells sorted from PBMCs, taken 10 days after the yellow fever booster vaccination. This TCR derives from a man aged 25 to 45 who received the YFV17D yellow fever vaccine. The CDR3 coding sequence is TGTGCCAGCAGCACATTTACAGGGTCAGATACGCAGTATTTT. The encoded protein is CASSTFTGSDTQYF. Together with reference TRBV5-5 and TRBJ2-3, the CDR3 gives the full variable domain: DAGVTQSPTHLIKTRGQQVTLRCSPISGHKSVSWYQQVLGQGPQFIFQYYEKEERGRGNFPDRFSARQFPNYSSELNVNALLLGDSALYLCASSTFTGSDTQYFGPGTRLTVL.